Below are 15 T cell receptor beta chains sequenced from a single sample in a study of cytomegalovirus exposure and HLA in healthy donors (dated by TCRdb to about 2017). The protocol used for the library was the immunoSEQ multiplex PCR assay. Held by TCRdb, this immuneACCESS table contains in-frame sequences only and omits some clones. Under half of the omission traces to an unresolved V gene where checked; the cause of the rest is unknown. The sample table shows roughly 70,000 clones, and 90% to 95% are seen once. The ten most abundant clones make up approximately 3.3% of the sample. Sequencing was done on a sample of PBMCs. The receptor source for this set is a young man in good health and CMV-seronegative.

The rearrangement uses TRBV6-5 and TRBJ1-2; 7 bases are shared with TRBD1. V dropped 0 bases and J dropped 8; count of bases not matched to a gene: 6. The V gene's germline CDR1 is MNHEY and CDR2 SVGAGI. CDR3 length equals 14 residues. As DNA, the CDR3 is TGTGCCAGCAGTTACTCTTCCCCAGGGGGAGGCTACACCTTC. Encoded protein: CASSYSSPGGGYTF.

V gene TRBV6-6 combines with J gene TRBJ2-7, with D possibly matching TRBD2 (6 bases). The CDR3 covers 14 residues. V gave up 0 bases and J gave up 1 base, with 7 bases separating them. Germline assignment: CDR1 MNHNY and CDR2 SVGAGI (reference sequence). CDR3 amino acids: CASSYSEGSYEQYF. CDR3 DNA sequence: TGTGCCAGCAGTTACTCGGAGGGGTCCTACGAGCAGTACTTC.

The table lists this clone with a count of one. V is TRBV30 and J is TRBJ1-1; possible D gene TRBD1, 5 bases. The CDR3 consists of 13 residues. Trimming pared 5 bases from V and 1 base from J, leaving 11 bases between. Germline loops: CDR1 GTSNPN, CDR2 SVGIG (reference sequence). CDR3 nucleotide sequence: TGTGCCTGGGGCTGGGGCGAGAACACTGAAGCTTTCTTT. As protein: CAWGWGENTEAFF.

The rearrangement joins TRBV30 to TRBJ1-1, with 7 bases that match TRBD1. Germline V lookup: CDR1 GTSNPN, CDR2 SVGIG (reference sequence). The CDR3 runs 12 residues. V lost 4 bases to trimming and J lost 6 bases; unmatched junction nucleotides: 5. CDR3 sequence: CAWTPQGAEAFF. The CDR3 nucleotides are TGTGCCTGGACTCCCCAGGGGGCTGAAGCTTTCTTT.

J is TRBJ2-7 and V is TRBV30; tentatively, D is TRBD1 (5 bases). Germline CDR1 reads GTSNPN; CDR2 reads SVGIG (reference sequence). The CDR3 is 13 residues long. Trimming cost V 2 bases and J 4 bases, with 12 bases left between them. CDR3 sequence reads: CAWSYPKGYEQYF. As DNA, the CDR3 is TGTGCCTGGAGTTACCCGAAGGGGTACGAGCAGTACTTC.

V is TRBV7-2 and J is TRBJ1-1; 9 nucleotides agree with TRBD1. V dropped 5 bases and J dropped 9; count of bases not matched to a gene: 7. CDR3 length: 13 residues. From germline, CDR1 is SGHTA and CDR2 FQGNSA. Here the CDR3 reads CASSGTGGLKAFF. CDR3 DNA sequence: TGTGCCAGCAGCGGTACAGGGGGCCTTAAAGCTTTCTTT.

The gene calls are TRBV9 and TRBJ2-6, with D unclear. Trimming left V 0 bases short and J 0 bases short, with 4 bases between. The CDR3 extends over 15 amino acids. Germline CDR1 and CDR2: SGDLS and YYNGEE. The CDR3 reads CASSVAGSGANVLTF. The CDR3 DNA reads TGTGCCAGCAGCGTAGCAGGCTCTGGGGCCAACGTCCTGACTTTC.

The chain uses TRBV10-3 and TRBJ1-1; 9 bases are a match to TRBD1. There are 14 residues in the CDR3. Trimming took 6 bases from V and 4 from J; bases not matched to a gene: 6. Germline CDR1 ENHRY, CDR2 SYGVKD. For the CDR3, the DNA is TGTGCCATCAGGGAAGACAGGGGGGGCACTGAAGCTTTCTTT. Protein product: CAIREDRGGTEAFF.

V is TRBV30 and J is TRBJ2-3; no clear D. Germline CDR1 and CDR2: GTSNPN and SVGIG (reference sequence). V gave up 1 base and J gave up 0 bases, with 8 bases separating them. The CDR3 covers 14 residues. The CDR3 reads CAWSDSFSTDTQYF. The DNA for the CDR3 is TGTGCCTGGAGTGACAGTTTTAGCACAGATACGCAGTATTTT.

The gene calls are TRBV5-1 and TRBJ1-1, with D possibly being TRBD1 (5 bases). V lost 2 bases and J lost 5, with 7 bases in between. Germline loops: CDR1 SGHRS, CDR2 YFSETQ. This CDR3 region has 12 residues. CDR3 protein: CASSFGATEAFF. Here the CDR3 DNA reads TGCGCCAGCAGCTTTGGGGCGACTGAAGCTTTCTTT.

The chain combines TRBV6-5 with TRBJ1-1; no clear D. CDR1 and CDR2 (germline): MNHEY, SVGAGI. This CDR3 has 14 amino acids. V dropped 2 bases and J dropped 1 base, with 8 bases sitting between them. The CDR3 spells CASSYQGRNTEAFF. As DNA, the CDR3 is TGTGCCAGCAGTTACCAAGGGAGGAACACTGAAGCTTTCTTT.

CDR3 loop: CASSQGAEDRGAEQYF. The CDR3 nucleotides read TGCGCCAGCAGCCAAGGAGCAGAAGACAGGGGTGCCGAGCAGTACTTC. The chain recombines TRBV4-1 with TRBJ2-7, with 8 bases identical to TRBD1. The CDR3 is 16 residues long. Germline values: CDR1 MGHRA, CDR2 YSYEKL. The V segment lost 1 base and the J segment 6 bases; nucleotides outside the gene matches: 11.

The genes are TRBV7-9 and TRBJ1-2; no clear D. The CDR3 sequence is 15 residues long. The V end lost 5 bases, the J end lost 8 bases, and 21 bases lay between the germline ends. Germline CDR1 SEHNR, CDR2 FQNEAQ (reference sequence). The CDR3 DNA follows: TGTGCCAGCAGCGCCCGGATATTGATGAAGGAGGGCTACACCTTC. It encodes CASSARILMKEGYTF.

The chain employs TRBV7-9 and TRBJ1-3, with TRBD1 matching over 8 bases. Looked up from germline, CDR1 is SEHNR and CDR2 is FQNEAQ (reference sequence). This CDR3 spans 14 amino acids. The trim removed 5 bases at V and 8 bases at J, leaving 8 bases unmatched. The CDR3 reads CASSTGGKWDTIYF. Written as DNA, the CDR3 is TGTGCCAGCAGCACAGGGGGGAAATGGGACACCATATATTTT.

This sequence joins TRBV20-1 and TRBJ1-1, with D tentatively TRBD1 (5 bases). The CDR3 consists of 11 residues. The germline V gene has CDR1 DFQATT and CDR2 SNEGSKA (reference sequence). The V gene lost 2 bases and the J gene lost 7 bases, with 8 bases spanning the gap. DNA of the CDR3: TGCAGTGCTAGACTCGACAGTGAAGCTTTCTTT. Translation gives CSARLDSEAFF.